Presented here are 19 T cell receptor beta chains from one specimen sequenced in a study of cytomegalovirus exposure and HLA in healthy donors. This PCR relied on a set of 60 Vbeta primers and 13 Jbeta primers. Repertoires were generated with immunoSEQ multiplex PCR, while TCRdb's copy carries only in-frame clones and drops some. The data contain fewer than 200,000 clones, more than 80% of them singletons. Sequenced: PBMCs. The receptors come from a woman under 30 in good health and CMV-seronegative.

This clone was seen a handful of times. This rearrangement joins TRBV27 to TRBJ2-5; TRBD2 aligns across 7 bases. Germline CDR1 and CDR2: MNHEY and SMNVEV (reference sequence). The CDR3 has 15 amino acids. With V trimmed by 7 bases and J by 4 bases, 12 bases remained unmatched. Here the CDR3 reads CASTPPGGGVETQYF. In DNA form, the CDR3 reads TGTGCCAGCACCCCTCCGGGAGGCGGGGTAGAGACCCAGTACTTC.

The V call is TRBV19, the J call TRBJ2-2; D call uncertain. The CDR3 extends over 14 amino acids. Trimming removed 3 bases at V and 4 bases at J, with 9 bases between. Germline CDR1 and CDR2: LNHDA and SQIVND (reference sequence). The CDR3 sequence is CASSIRVFTGELFF. The CDR3 region has the DNA TGTGCCAGTAGTATCCGGGTTTTCACCGGGGAGCTGTTTTTT. The full variable domain, in which reference TRBV19 and TRBJ2-2 provide the parts outside the CDR3, is DGGITQSPKYLFRKEGQNVTLSCEQNLNHDAMYWYRQDPGQGLRLIYYSQIVNDFQKGDIAEGYSVSREKKESFPLTVTSAQKNPTAFYLCASSIRVFTGELFFGEGSRLTVL.

The chain carries TRBV28 and TRBJ2-1; unclear D gene. The length of the CDR3 is 17 residues. Germline assignment: CDR1 MDHEN and CDR2 SYDVKM. Trimming took 8 bases from V and 0 from J, leaving 20 bases between them. The DNA for the CDR3 is TGTGCCAGCTCAACCCGAAACCCCACAAGCTCCTACAATGAGCAGTTCTTC. Its protein is CASSTRNPTSSYNEQFF.

The gene calls are TRBV5-1 and TRBJ1-2, with TRBD1 matching over 7 bases. The V gene end was trimmed by 4 bases and the J gene end by 4 bases; junction bases not matched to a gene: 7. Germline V lookup: CDR1 SGHRS, CDR2 YFSETQ. The CDR3 loop spans 14 amino acids. CDR3 in amino acids: CASSATGILYGYTF. CDR3 sequence (DNA): TGCGCCAGCAGCGCGACAGGGATCCTCTATGGCTACACCTTC.

The chain combines TRBV18 with TRBJ2-7; 7 bases fit TRBD1. The trim removed 3 bases at V and 4 bases at J, leaving 9 bases unmatched. The CDR3 totals 15 residues. The germline V gene encodes CDR1 KGHSH and CDR2 LQKENI. The chain's CDR3 is CASSPHRDRLYEQYF. As DNA, the CDR3 is TGTGCCAGCTCACCTCACCGGGACAGACTATACGAGCAGTACTTC.

This chain uses TRBV11-1 with TRBJ2-7, with 8 bases matching TRBD1. In germline, CDR1 is SGHAT, CDR2 FQDESV (reference sequence). V was pared by 1 base and J by 12 bases, with 8 bases of the junction left unmatched. The CDR3 is 13 residues long. The CDR3, as DNA: TGTGCCAGCAGCTTAGTTCAGGGGGCGAGGGGGTACTTC. It encodes CASSLVQGARGYF.

The V call is TRBV28, the J call TRBJ2-7; 7 bases agree with TRBD1. With V trimmed by 8 bases and J by 5 bases, 3 bases remained unmatched. CDR1 MDHEN and CDR2 SYDVKM come from the germline V gene. The CDR3 extends over 11 amino acids. The CDR3 is CASRQGHEQYF. CDR3 nucleotides: TGTGCCAGCCGACAGGGCCACGAGCAGTACTTC.

The chain has TRBV6-5 and TRBJ1-1; no clear D. CDR1 and CDR2 from the germline V gene are MNHEY and SVGAGI. V lost 5 bases to trimming and J lost 4 bases, with 8 bases between them. The CDR3 is made up of 12 amino acids. The CDR3 bases are TGTGCCAGCAGTCCCAATCCCACTGAAGCTTTCTTT. Translating it yields CASSPNPTEAFF.

The chain employs TRBV30 and TRBJ1-1, with TRBD1 matching over 10 bases. There are 12 residues in the CDR3. After removal of 5 bases from V and 4 bases from J, the junction contained 1 base not matched to a gene. Germline V gene lookup returns CDR1 GTSNPN and CDR2 SVGIG (reference sequence). The CDR3 region has the DNA TGTGCCTGGGGACAGGGGGGCACTGAAGCTTTCTTT. Translating gives CAWGQGGTEAFF. Full variable domain (missing parts from reference TRBV30 and TRBJ1-1): SQTIHQWPATLVQPVGSPLSLECTVEGTSNPNLYWYRQAAGRGLQLLFYSVGIGQISSEVPQNLSASRPQDRQFILSSKKLLLSDSGFYLCAWGQGGTEAFFGQGTRLTVV.

This chain connects TRBV6-5 to TRBJ2-7; weak D call: TRBD1 (6 bases). V was pared by 6 bases and J by 2 bases, with 14 bases between. The CDR3 has 14 amino acids. The V gene's germline CDR1 is MNHEY and CDR2 SVGAGI. CDR3 in amino acids: CASSTNRVPYEQYF. The CDR3 DNA reads as TGTGCCAGCAGCACCAACAGGGTTCCCTACGAGCAGTACTTC.

CDR3 nucleotide sequence: TGTGCCTGGGCACTCTCTGGAAACACCATATATTTT. Its translation is CAWALSGNTIYF. The chain combines TRBV30 with TRBJ1-3; D is uncertain. V was clipped by 5 bases and J by 0 bases, with 5 bases between them. CDR1 is GTSNPN, CDR2 SVGIG, per germline (reference sequence). CDR3 length: 12 amino acids.

The count of this clone is one. This chain uses TRBV6-5 with TRBJ2-1; 9 bases are a match to TRBD2. Per the germline V gene, CDR1 is MNHEY and CDR2 is SVGAGI. CDR3 size: 15 residues. The V gene end was trimmed by 4 bases and the J gene end by 9 bases; junction bases not matched to a gene: 10. CDR3 sequence (DNA): TGTGCCAGCAGTTCACTAGCGGGTACGGGTATTGAGCAGTTCTTC. Translated: CASSSLAGTGIEQFF.

The chain carries TRBV27 and TRBJ2-1; 12 bases fit TRBD2. The CDR3 is 17 residues long. Germline V lookup: CDR1 MNHEY, CDR2 SMNVEV (reference sequence). Trimming took 2 bases from V and 4 from J; bases not matched to a gene: 6. CDR3 coding DNA: TGTGCCAGCAGTTTACCTGGACTAGCGGGGAGTTACAATGAGCAGTTCTTC. Residues: CASSLPGLAGSYNEQFF.

The chain couples TRBV9 to TRBJ2-1; D may be TRBD1 (6 bases). CDR3 length: 13 amino acids. V was cut by 0 bases and J by 12 bases, with 13 bases left in between. The germline V gene has CDR1 SGDLS and CDR2 YYNGEE. CDR3 nucleotide sequence: TGTGCCAGCAGCGTAGAGCTGACAGGTCCGCAGTTCTTC. Its protein is CASSVELTGPQFF. Drawing the rest from reference TRBV9 and TRBJ2-1, the complete variable domain is DSGVTQTPKHLITATGQRVTLRCSPRSGDLSVYWYQQSLDQGLQFLIQYYNGEERAKGNILERFSAQQFPDLHSELNLSSLELGDSALYFCASSVELTGPQFFGPGTRLTVL.

The V call is TRBV27, the J call TRBJ1-6; the match to TRBD1 covers 8 bases. Germline V gene data show CDR1 as MNHEY and CDR2 as SMNVEV (reference sequence). CDR3 length: 16 amino acids. V trimming: 3 bases; J trimming: 6 bases; junction bases outside the gene matches: 7. The CDR3 region is CASSFRRGQGNSPLHF. The CDR3 DNA reads TGTGCCAGCAGTTTCAGACGCGGACAGGGTAATTCACCCCTCCACTTT.

The chain recombines TRBV27 with TRBJ2-7; TRBD2 matches 7 bases. Germline trimming cut 8 bases from V and 1 base from J; bases unmatched to any gene: 5. Looked up from germline, CDR1 is MNHEY and CDR2 is SMNVEV (reference sequence). The CDR3 loop spans 13 amino acids. The CDR3 nucleotides read TGTGCCAGCTCACGGGGGGTTTCCTACGAGCAGTACTTC. Amino acid sequence: CASSRGVSYEQYF.

The chain has TRBV29-1 and TRBJ2-7; 8 bases line up with TRBD2. The germline gives CDR1 SQVTM, CDR2 ANQGSEA. CDR3 length: 13 amino acids. J gave up 0 bases and V 4 bases, and 2 bases lay outside the gene matches. This CDR3 reads CSVGGRSSYEQYF. DNA of the CDR3: TGCAGCGTTGGCGGGAGGAGCTCCTACGAGCAGTACTTC.

The V and J genes are TRBV18 and TRBJ1-2; D is unclear. V dropped 5 bases and J dropped 8 bases, with 21 bases sitting between them. The CDR3 loop spans 15 amino acids. The V gene's germline CDR1 is KGHSH and CDR2 LQKENI. CDR3 nucleotide sequence: TGTGCCAGCTCAATTTCTGCGATATCCCTATACGGCTACACCTTC. As protein: CASSISAISLYGYTF. Full variable domain (rest looked up from reference TRBV18 and TRBJ1-2): NAGVMQNPRHLVRRRGQEARLRCSPMKGHSHVYWYRQLPEEGLKFMVYLQKENIIDESGMPKERFSAEFPKEGPSILRIQQVVRGDSAAYFCASSISAISLYGYTFGSGTRLTVV.

The gene calls are TRBV2 and TRBJ2-5; possible D gene TRBD1, 6 bases. This CDR3 contains 14 residues. Germline assignment: CDR1 SNHLY and CDR2 FYNNEI. V lost 3 bases to trimming and J lost 2 bases, with 10 bases between them. Here the CDR3 reads CASSDLRGQETQYF. CDR3 in DNA: TGTGCCAGCAGTGATCTCAGGGGACAAGAGACCCAGTACTTC.